Shown below are 12 T cell receptor beta chains from a single sample sequenced in a study of T cell responses to AZD1222 COVID-19 vaccine. Libraries were prepared by immunoSEQ multiplex PCR; TCRdb keeps only in-frame clonotypes and omits some of them. The sample records over 110,000 clones, about 90% being singletons. Sequencing was performed on peripheral blood, taken 28 days after the second AZD1222 dose. The receptors shown here come from an adult who received the AZD1222 COVID-19 vaccine.

The chain uses TRBV6-1 and TRBJ2-1; D unresolved. The CDR3 has 17 residues. V lost 2 bases and J 0 bases, leaving 14 bases between the germline ends. The germline V gene has CDR1 MNHNS and CDR2 SASEGT. DNA for the CDR3: TGTGCCAGCAGTGAAATCATCACCTCCAGCTCCTACAATGAGCAGTTCTTC. Translating gives CASSEIITSSSYNEQFF.

This clone has a handful of counts. The chain links TRBV7-2 to TRBJ1-6; no firm D call. Trimming removed 10 bases from V and 6 bases from J, with 16 bases in between. The CDR3 is 14 residues long. Germline CDR1 reads SGHTA; CDR2 reads FQGNSA. CDR3 DNA: TGTGCCACCAATCGCCCGGGTTCTAATTCACCCCTCCACTTT. It specifies CATNRPGSNSPLHF.

In regard to this clone: Other DNA sequences in the sample encode the same CDR3. The gene calls are TRBV7-2 and TRBJ1-3, with 7 bases fitting TRBD1. J was trimmed by 2 bases and V by 1 base; bases with no gene match: 2. CDR1 and CDR2 (germline): SGHTA, FQGNSA. The CDR3 sequence is 15 residues long. For the CDR3, the DNA is TGTGCCAGCAGCTTAGGACAGGGAACTGGAAACACCATATATTTT. Translated, it gives CASSLGQGTGNTIYF.

The chain links TRBV19 to TRBJ1-2, with 10 bases lining up with TRBD1. V trimming: 5 bases; J trimming: 4 bases; junction bases outside the gene matches: 4. CDR3 length equals 14 residues. From germline, CDR1 is LNHDA and CDR2 SQIVND (reference sequence). The DNA for the CDR3 is TGTGCCAGTAGTCCCGGACAGGGGGGCTATGGCTACACCTTC. Translated, it gives CASSPGQGGYGYTF.

J is TRBJ2-5 and V is TRBV7-3; D gene ambiguous. V shed 5 bases and J shed 4 bases, with 11 bases lying between them. CDR3 length equals 13 residues. Germline V gene sequence: CDR1 SGHTA, CDR2 FQGTGA. CDR3 sequence (DNA): TGTGCCAGCAGCCACGGGTCTGGAGAGACCCAGTACTTC. It yields the protein CASSHGSGETQYF. The whole variable domain, remainder taken from reference TRBV7-3 and TRBJ2-5, is GAGVSQTPSNKVTEKGKYVELRCDPISGHTALYWYRQSLGQGPEFLIYFQGTGAADDSGLPNDRFFAVRPEGSVSTLKIQRTERGDSAVYLCASSHGSGETQYFGPGTRLLVL.

The V call is TRBV24-1, the J call TRBJ2-4; unclear D gene. This CDR3 spans 11 amino acids. CDR1 is KGHDR and CDR2 is SFDVKD in the germline V gene. V shed 5 bases and J shed 2 bases, with 0 bases lying between them. The CDR3 protein is CATSAKNIQYF. The CDR3 coding sequence is TGTGCCACCAGTGCCAAAAACATTCAGTACTTC.

The rearrangement uses TRBV11-2 and TRBJ2-1; 7 nucleotides align to TRBD2. The germline V gene has CDR1 SGHAT and CDR2 FQNNGV. J lost 9 bases, V lost 4 bases, and 15 bases had no gene match. The CDR3 consists of 16 residues. CDR3: CASSWPVGGGSPEQFF. DNA for the CDR3: TGTGCCAGCAGCTGGCCTGTCGGCGGGGGAAGTCCTGAGCAGTTCTTC.

The chain uses TRBV29-1 and TRBJ2-7; 12 nucleotides match TRBD2. Germline CDR1 is SQVTM and CDR2 is ANQGSEA. This CDR3 region has 14 residues. V was clipped by 7 bases and J by 2 bases; unmatched bases: 6. This chain's CDR3 is CSGQTSGRTYEQYF. CDR3 sequence (DNA): TGCAGCGGTCAGACTAGCGGGAGAACCTACGAGCAGTACTTC.

The chain recombines TRBV6-5 with TRBJ2-7; D may be TRBD1 (6 bases). CDR3 size: 15 residues. Per the germline V gene, CDR1 is MNHEY and CDR2 is SVGAGI. Trimming cost V 6 bases and J 6 bases, with 21 bases left between them. The CDR3: CASSRLRAGEFEQYV. The CDR3 coding sequence is TGTGCCAGCAGCCGCTTAAGGGCAGGGGAGTTCGAGCAGTACGTC.

This chain connects TRBV6-6 to TRBJ1-2; D is unresolved. Germline lookup yields CDR1 MNHNY and CDR2 SVGAGI (reference sequence). The V and J ends lost 2 bases and 8 bases respectively, with 9 bases between them. The CDR3 sequence is 12 residues long. The CDR3 DNA reads TGTGCCAGCAGTTACGGCGAGAGGGGCTACACCTTC. It codes for CASSYGERGYTF.

CDR3 nucleotide sequence: TGTGCCAGCAGACCAACTGACAGGGAGGGAACTGAAGCTTTCTTT. Its protein is CASRPTDREGTEAFF. The chain is built from TRBV7-6 and TRBJ1-1; 7 bases are shared with TRBD1. Germline lookup yields CDR1 SGHVS and CDR2 FNYEAQ. CDR3 size: 15 residues. J was trimmed by 5 bases and V by 6 bases; bases with no gene match: 12.

The rearrangement joins TRBV14 to TRBJ1-6; 8 nucleotides agree with TRBD1. The trim removed 2 bases at V and 3 bases at J, leaving 6 bases unmatched. Germline CDR1 SGHDN, CDR2 FVKESK. This CDR3 contains 17 residues. Here the CDR3 DNA reads TGTGCCAGCAGCCAAAGACAGGGGCGCCTCTATAATTCACCCCTCCACTTT. Protein: CASSQRQGRLYNSPLHF. The full variable domain, completed using reference TRBV14 and TRBJ1-6, is EAGVTQFPSHSVIEKGQTVTLRCDPISGHDNLYWYRRVMGKEIKFLLHFVKESKQDESGMPNNRFLAERTGGTYSTLKVQPAELEDSGVYFCASSQRQGRLYNSPLHFGNGTRLTVT.